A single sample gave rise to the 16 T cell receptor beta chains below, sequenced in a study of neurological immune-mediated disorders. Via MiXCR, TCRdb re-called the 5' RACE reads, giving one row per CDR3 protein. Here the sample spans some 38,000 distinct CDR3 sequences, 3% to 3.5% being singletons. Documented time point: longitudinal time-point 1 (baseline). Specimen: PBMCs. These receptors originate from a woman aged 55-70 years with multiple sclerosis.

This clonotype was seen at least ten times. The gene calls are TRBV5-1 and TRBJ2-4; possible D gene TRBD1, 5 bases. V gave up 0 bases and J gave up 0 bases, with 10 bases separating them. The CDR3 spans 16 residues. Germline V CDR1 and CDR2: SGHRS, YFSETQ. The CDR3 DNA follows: TGCGCCAGCAGCTTGGCTGGGGCCGGAGCCAAAAACATTCAGTACTTC. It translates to CASSLAGAGAKNIQYF. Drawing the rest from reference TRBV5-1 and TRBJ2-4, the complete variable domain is KAGVTQTPRYLIKTRGQQVTLSCSPISGHRSVSWYQQTPGQGLQFLFEYFSETQRNKGNFPGRFSGRQFSNSRSEMNVSTLELGDSALYLCASSLAGAGAKNIQYFGAGTRLSVL.

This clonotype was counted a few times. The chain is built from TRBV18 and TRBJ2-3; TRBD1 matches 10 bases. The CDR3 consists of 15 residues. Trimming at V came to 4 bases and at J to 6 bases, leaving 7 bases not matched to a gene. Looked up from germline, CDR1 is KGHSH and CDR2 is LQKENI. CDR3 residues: CASSHRTGGRDTQYF. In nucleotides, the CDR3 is TGTGCCAGCTCACACCGGACAGGGGGTAGGGATACGCAGTATTTT.

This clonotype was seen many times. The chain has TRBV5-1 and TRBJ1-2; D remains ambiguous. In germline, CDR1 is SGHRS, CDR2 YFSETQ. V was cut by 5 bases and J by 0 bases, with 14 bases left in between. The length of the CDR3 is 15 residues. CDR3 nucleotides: TGCGCCAGCAGACATACCCACGACGCTAACTATGGCTACACCTTC. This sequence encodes CASRHTHDANYGYTF.

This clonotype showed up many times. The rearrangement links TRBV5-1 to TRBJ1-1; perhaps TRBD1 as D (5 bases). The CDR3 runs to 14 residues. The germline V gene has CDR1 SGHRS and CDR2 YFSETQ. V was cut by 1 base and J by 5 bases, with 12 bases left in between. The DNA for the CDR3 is TGCGCCAGCAGCTTGTTGGCAGGGCATACTGAAGCTTTCTTT. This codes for CASSLLAGHTEAFF.

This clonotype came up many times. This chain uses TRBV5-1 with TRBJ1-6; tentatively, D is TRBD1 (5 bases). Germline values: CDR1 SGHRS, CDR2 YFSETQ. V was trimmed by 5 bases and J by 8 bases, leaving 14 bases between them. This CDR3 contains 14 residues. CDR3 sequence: CASRGVQQDSPLHF. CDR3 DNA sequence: TGCGCCAGCAGGGGGGTTCAACAGGATTCACCCCTCCACTTT.

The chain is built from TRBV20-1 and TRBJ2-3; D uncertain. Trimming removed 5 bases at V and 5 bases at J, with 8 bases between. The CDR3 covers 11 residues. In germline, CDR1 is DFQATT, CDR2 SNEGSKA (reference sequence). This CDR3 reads CSARVGDTQYF. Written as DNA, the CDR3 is TGCAGTGCTCGGGTTGGAGATACGCAGTATTTT.

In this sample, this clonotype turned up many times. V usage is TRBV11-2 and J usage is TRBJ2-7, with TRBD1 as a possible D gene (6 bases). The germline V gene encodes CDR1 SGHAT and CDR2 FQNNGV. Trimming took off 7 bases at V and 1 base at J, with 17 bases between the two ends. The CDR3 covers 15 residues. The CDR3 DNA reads TGTGCCAGCAACCAGGACAGAAGAGTATCCTACGAGCAGTACTTC. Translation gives CASNQDRRVSYEQYF.

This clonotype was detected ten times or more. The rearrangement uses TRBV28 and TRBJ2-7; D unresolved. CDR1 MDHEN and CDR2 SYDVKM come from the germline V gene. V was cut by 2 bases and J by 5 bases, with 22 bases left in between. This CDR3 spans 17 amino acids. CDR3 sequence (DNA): TGTGCCAGCAGTTTAGGATCTATAGGACGGCCTGGTGACGAGCAGTACTTC. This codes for CASSLGSIGRPGDEQYF.

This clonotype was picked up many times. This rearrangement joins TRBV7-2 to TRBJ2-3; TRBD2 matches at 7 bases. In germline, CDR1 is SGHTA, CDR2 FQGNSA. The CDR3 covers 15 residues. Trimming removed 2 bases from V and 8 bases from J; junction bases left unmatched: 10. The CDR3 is CASSLSLAAGSTQYF. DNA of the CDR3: TGTGCCAGCAGCTTATCTCTGGCAGCGGGATCTACGCAGTATTTT. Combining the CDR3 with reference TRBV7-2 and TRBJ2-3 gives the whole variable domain GAGVSQSPSNKVTEKGKDVELRCDPISGHTALYWYRQSLGQGLEFLIYFQGNSAPDKSGLPSDRFSAERTGGSVSTLTIQRTQQEDSAVYLCASSLSLAAGSTQYFGPGTRLTVL.

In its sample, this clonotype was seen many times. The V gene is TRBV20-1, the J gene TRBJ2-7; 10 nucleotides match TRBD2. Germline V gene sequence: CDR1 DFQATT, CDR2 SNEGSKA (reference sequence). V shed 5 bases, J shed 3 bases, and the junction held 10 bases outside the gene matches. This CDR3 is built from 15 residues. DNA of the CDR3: TGCAGTGCTCCCCGGGATCCTAGCGGGAGCTACGAGCAGTACTTC. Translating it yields CSAPRDPSGSYEQYF.

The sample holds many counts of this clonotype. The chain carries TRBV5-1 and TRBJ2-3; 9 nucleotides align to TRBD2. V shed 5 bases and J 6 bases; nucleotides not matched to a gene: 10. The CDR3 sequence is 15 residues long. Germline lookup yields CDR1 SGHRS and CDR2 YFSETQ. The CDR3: CASSIAGASPDTQYF. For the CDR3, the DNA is TGCGCCAGCAGTATAGCGGGGGCGTCCCCCGATACGCAGTATTTT.

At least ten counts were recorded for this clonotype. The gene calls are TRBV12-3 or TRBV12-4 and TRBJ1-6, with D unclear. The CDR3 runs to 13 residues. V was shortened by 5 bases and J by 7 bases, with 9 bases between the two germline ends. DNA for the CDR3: TGTGCCAGCAGTCCGGGCCGCAATTCACCCCTCCACTTT. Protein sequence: CASSPGRNSPLHF.

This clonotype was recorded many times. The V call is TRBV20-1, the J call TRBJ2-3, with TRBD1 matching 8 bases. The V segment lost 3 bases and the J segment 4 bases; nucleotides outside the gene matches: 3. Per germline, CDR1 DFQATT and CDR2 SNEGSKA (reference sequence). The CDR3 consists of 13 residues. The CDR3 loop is CSASQGAPDTQYF. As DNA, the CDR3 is TGCAGTGCTAGTCAGGGGGCCCCAGATACGCAGTATTTT.

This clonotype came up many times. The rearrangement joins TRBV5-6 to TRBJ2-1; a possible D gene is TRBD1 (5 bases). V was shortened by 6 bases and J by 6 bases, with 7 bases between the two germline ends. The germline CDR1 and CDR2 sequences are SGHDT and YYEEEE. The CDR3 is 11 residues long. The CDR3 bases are TGTGCCAGCATGCAGGGCAATGAGCAGTTCTTC. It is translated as CASMQGNEQFF. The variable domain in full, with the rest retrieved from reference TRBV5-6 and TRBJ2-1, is DAGVTQSPTHLIKTRGQQVTLRCSPKSGHDTVSWYQQALGQGPQFIFQYYEEEERQRGNFPDRFSGHQFPNYSSELNVNALLLGDSALYLCASMQGNEQFFGPGTRLTVL.

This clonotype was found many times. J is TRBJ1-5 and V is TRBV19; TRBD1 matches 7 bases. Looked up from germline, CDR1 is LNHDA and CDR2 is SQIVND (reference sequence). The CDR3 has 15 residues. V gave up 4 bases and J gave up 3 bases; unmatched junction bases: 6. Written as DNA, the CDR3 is TGTGCCAGTAGTACCCGAGGACAGGTCAATCAGCCCCAGCATTTT. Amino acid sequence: CASSTRGQVNQPQHF.

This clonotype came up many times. As DNA, the CDR3 is TGCAGTGCTAGAGAAGGAGCAGGAAACTATGGCTACACCTTC. Translated: CSAREGAGNYGYTF. J is TRBJ1-2 and V is TRBV20-1; D remains unclear. Trimming pared 0 bases from V and 2 bases from J, leaving 10 bases between. The CDR3 is 14 amino acids. Germline CDR1 and CDR2: DFQATT and SNEGSKA (reference sequence).